This T cell receptor (beta chain) came from a study of blood T cell repertoires in COVID-19. Study in general: Italy, Spain and the United States were the sources of the convalescent and acute COVID-19 samples. PBMCs, B-cell-depleted T cells, or T cells were the source of the cDNA or gDNA that made up the material.

The authors' processing: Counts of nucleated cells, estimated from reference gene primer amplification, were obtained. Some clones are missing from TCRdb's copy, which holds only in-frame ones; the method was immunoSEQ multiplex PCR. The V and J calls and the clone size are those of that table, but D and trimming were determined from the DNA. This table has 100,000 or so clones, about 81% appearing once. The CDR3 loop spans 15 amino acids. Germline lookup yields CDR1 MDHEN and CDR2 SYDVKM. Trimming removed 2 bases at V and 7 bases at J, with 12 bases between. V usage is TRBV28 and J usage is TRBJ1-6; TRBD1 might be the D (5 bases). This clonotype originated in a human donor in a cohort sampled during active COVID-19. The sequenced sample was peripheral blood. The CDR3 region is CASSLPHSGNSPLHF. The CDR3, as DNA: TGTGCCAGCAGTTTACCACATTCAGGGAATTCACCCCTCCACTTT. The full variable domain, its missing parts supplied by reference TRBV28 and TRBJ1-6, is DVKVTQSSRYLVKRTGEKVFLECVQDMDHENMFWYRQDPGLGLRLIYFSYDVKMKEKGDIPEGYSVSREKKERFSLILESASTNQTSMYLCASSLPHSGNSPLHFGNGTRLTVT.